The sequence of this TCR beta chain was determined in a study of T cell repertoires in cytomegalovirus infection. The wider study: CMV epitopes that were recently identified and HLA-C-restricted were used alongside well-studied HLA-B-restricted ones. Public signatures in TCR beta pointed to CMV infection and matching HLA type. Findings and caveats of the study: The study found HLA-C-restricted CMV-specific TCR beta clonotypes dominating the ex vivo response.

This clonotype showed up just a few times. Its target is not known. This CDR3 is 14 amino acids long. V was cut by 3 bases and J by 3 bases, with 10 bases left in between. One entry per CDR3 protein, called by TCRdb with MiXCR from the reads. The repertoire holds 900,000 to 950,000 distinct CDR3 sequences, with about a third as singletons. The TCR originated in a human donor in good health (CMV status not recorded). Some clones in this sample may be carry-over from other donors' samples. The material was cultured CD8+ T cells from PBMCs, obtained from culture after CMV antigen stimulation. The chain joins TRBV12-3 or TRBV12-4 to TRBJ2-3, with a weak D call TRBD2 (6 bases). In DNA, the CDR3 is TGTGCCAGCAGTTTGAGGAGGGAGACAGATACGCAGTATTTT. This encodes CASSLRRETDTQYF.